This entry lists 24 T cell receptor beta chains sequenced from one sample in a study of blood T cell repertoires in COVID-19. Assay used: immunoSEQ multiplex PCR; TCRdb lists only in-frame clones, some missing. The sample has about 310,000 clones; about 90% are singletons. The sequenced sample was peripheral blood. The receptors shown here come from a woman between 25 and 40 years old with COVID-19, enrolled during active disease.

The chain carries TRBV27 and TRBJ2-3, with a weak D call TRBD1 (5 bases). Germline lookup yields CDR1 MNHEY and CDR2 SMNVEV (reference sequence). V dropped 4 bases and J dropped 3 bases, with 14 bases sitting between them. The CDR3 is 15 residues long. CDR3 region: CASSWGRVSTDTQYF. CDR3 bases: TGTGCCAGCAGTTGGGGCAGGGTGTCAACAGATACGCAGTATTTT.

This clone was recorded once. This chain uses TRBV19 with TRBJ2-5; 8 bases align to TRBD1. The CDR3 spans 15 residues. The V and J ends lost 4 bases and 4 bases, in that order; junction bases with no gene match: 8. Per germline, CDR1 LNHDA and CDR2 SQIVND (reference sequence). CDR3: CASSTLDREGETQYF. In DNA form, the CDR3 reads TGTGCCAGTAGTACCCTGGACAGGGAAGGAGAGACCCAGTACTTC.

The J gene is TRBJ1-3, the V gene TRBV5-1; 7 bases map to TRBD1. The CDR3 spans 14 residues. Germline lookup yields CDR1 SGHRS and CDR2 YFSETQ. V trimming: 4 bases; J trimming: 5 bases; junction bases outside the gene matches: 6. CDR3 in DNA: TGCGCCAGCAGCATTTCAGGGGGTAGAAACACCATATATTTT. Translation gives CASSISGGRNTIYF. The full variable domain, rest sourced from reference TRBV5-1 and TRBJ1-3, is KAGVTQTPRYLIKTRGQQVTLSCSPISGHRSVSWYQQTPGQGLQFLFEYFSETQRNKGNFPGRFSGRQFSNSRSEMNVSTLELGDSALYLCASSISGGRNTIYFGEGSWLTVV.

The CDR3, as DNA: TGCGCCAGCAGCTTGGGACGACAGGGGGGTTCACCCCTCCACTTT. Residues: CASSLGRQGGSPLHF. The chain employs TRBV5-1 and TRBJ1-6; TRBD1 matches 9 bases. The CDR3 covers 15 residues. Trimming took 0 bases from V and 9 from J; bases not matched to a gene: 4. Germline lookup yields CDR1 SGHRS and CDR2 YFSETQ.

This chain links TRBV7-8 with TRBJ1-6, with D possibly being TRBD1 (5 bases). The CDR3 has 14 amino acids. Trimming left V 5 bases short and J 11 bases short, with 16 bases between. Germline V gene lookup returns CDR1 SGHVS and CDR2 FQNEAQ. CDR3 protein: CASSPQRGTTPLHF. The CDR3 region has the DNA TGTGCCAGCAGCCCCCAAAGGGGAACGACACCCCTCCACTTT.

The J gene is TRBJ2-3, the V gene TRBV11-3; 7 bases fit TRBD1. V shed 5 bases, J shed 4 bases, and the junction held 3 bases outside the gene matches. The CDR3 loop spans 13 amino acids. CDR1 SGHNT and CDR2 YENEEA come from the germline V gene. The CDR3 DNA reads TGTGCCAGCAGCCGACAGGGACCAGATACGCAGTATTTT. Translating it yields CASSRQGPDTQYF.

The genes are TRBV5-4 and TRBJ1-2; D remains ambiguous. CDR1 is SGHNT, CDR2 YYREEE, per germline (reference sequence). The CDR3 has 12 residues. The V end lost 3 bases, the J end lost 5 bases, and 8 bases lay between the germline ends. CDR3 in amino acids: CASSSTQYGYTF. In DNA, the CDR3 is TGTGCCAGCAGCTCGACACAATATGGCTACACCTTC.

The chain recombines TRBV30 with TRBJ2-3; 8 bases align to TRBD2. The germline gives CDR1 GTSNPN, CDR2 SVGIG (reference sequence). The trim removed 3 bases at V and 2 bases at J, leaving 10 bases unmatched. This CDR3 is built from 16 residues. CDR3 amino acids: CAWSPSRGGSTDTQYF. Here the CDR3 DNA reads TGTGCCTGGAGCCCAAGTCGGGGGGGGTCCACAGATACGCAGTATTTT.

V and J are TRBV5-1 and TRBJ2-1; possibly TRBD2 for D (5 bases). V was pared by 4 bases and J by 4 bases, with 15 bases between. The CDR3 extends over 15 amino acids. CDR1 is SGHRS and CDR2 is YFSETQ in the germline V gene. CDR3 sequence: CASSEDFPIYNEQFF. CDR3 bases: TGCGCCAGCAGCGAGGACTTCCCTATATACAATGAGCAGTTCTTC.

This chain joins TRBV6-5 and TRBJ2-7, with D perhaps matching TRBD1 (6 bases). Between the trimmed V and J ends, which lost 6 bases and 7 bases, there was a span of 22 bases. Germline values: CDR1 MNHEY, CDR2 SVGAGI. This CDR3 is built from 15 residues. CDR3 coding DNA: TGTGCCAGCAGGCGTTACCTGGACAGCCGAGAGGAGCAGTACTTC. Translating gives CASRRYLDSREEQYF.

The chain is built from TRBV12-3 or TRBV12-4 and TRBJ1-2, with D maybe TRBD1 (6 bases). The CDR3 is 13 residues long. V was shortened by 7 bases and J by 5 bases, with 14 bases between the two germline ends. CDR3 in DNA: TGTGCCAGCAAGATGACAGGCGCGTATGGCTACACCTTC. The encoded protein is CASKMTGAYGYTF.

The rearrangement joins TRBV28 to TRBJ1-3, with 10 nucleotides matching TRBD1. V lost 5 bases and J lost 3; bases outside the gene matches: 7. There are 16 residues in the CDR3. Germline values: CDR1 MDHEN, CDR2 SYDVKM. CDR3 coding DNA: TGTGCCAGCAGTCCTATAGACAGGGGGCTTGGAAACACCATATATTTT. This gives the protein CASSPIDRGLGNTIYF.

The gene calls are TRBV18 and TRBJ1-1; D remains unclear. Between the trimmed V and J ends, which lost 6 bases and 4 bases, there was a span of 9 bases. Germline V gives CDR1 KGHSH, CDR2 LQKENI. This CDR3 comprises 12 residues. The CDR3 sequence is CASSGGSTEAFF. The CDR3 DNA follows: TGTGCCAGCTCCGGAGGGAGCACTGAAGCTTTCTTT.

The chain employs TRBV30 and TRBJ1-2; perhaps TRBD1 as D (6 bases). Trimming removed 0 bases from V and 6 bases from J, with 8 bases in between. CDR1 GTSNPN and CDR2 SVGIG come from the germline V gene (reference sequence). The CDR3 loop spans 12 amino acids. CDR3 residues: CAWSVTGNGYTF. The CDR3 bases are TGTGCCTGGAGTGTAACAGGGAATGGCTACACCTTC.

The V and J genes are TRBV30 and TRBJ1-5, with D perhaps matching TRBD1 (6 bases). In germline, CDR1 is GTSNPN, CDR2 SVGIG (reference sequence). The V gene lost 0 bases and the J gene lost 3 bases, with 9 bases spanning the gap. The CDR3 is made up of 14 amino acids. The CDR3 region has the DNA TGTGCCTGGAGTGTACAGGGTGACAATCAGCCCCAGCATTTT. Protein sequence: CAWSVQGDNQPQHF.

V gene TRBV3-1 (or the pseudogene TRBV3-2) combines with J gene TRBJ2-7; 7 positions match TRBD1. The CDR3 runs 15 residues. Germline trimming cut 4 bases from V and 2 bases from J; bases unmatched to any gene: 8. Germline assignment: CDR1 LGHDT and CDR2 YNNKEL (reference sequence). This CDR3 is CASSPGTVTPYEQYF. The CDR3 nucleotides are TGTGCCAGCAGCCCAGGGACAGTTACCCCCTACGAGCAGTACTTC.

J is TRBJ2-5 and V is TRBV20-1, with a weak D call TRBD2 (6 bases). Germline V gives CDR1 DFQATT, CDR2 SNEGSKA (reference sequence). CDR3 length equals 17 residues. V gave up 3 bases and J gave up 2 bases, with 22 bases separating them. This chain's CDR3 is CSASYYGGGDLQETQYF. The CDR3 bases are TGCAGTGCTAGTTACTACGGGGGAGGAGACCTACAAGAGACCCAGTACTTC.

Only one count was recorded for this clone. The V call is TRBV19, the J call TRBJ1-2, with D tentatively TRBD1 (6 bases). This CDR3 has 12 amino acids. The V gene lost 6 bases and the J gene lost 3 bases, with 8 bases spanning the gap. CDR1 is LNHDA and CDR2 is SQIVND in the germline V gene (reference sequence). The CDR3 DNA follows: TGTGCCAGTAGGTACAGGGACTATGGCTACACCTTC. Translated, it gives CASRYRDYGYTF. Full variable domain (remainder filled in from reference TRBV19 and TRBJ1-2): DGGITQSPKYLFRKEGQNVTLSCEQNLNHDAMYWYRQDPGQGLRLIYYSQIVNDFQKGDIAEGYSVSREKKESFPLTVTSAQKNPTAFYLCASRYRDYGYTFGSGTRLTVV.

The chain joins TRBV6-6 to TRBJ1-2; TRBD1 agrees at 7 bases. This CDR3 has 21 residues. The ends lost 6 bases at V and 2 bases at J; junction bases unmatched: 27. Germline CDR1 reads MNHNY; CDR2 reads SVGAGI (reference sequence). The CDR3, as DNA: TGTGCCAGCAGCTACCTTGGTGGTCCGGGGGGGACAGCAAATACCAACTATGGCTACACCTTC. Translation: CASSYLGGPGGTANTNYGYTF.

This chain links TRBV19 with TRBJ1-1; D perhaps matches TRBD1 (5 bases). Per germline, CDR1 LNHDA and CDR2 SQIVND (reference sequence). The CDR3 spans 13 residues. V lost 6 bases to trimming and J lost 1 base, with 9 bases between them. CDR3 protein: CASRWGENTEAFF. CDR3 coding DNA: TGTGCCAGTAGGTGGGGGGAGAACACTGAAGCTTTCTTT.

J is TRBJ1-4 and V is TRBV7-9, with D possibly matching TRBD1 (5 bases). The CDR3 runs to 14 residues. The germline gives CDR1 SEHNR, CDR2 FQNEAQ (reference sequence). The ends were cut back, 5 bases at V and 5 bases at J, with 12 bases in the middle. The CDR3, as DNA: TGTGCCAGCAGCCAACAGGCAGGGAATGAAAAACTGTTTTTT. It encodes CASSQQAGNEKLFF.

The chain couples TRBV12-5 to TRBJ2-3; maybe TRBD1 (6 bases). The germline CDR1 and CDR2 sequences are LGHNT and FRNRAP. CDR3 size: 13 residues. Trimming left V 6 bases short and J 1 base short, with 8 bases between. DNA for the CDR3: TGTGCTAGTGGCCCAGGGGGCACAGATACGCAGTATTTT. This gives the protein CASGPGGTDTQYF.

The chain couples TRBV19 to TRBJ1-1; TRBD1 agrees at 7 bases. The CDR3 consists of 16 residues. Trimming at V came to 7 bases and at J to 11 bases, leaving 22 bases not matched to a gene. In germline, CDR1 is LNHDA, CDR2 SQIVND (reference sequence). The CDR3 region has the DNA TGTGCCAGTATGAGGAGGGGGCGCGACCGAAAAATTGAGGCTTTCTTT. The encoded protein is CASMRRGRDRKIEAFF.

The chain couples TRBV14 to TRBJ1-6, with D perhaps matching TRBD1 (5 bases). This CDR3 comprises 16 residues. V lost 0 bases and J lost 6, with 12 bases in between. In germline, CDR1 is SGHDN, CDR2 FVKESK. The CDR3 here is CASSQEVGTFNSPLHF. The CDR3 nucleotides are TGTGCCAGCAGCCAAGAAGTCGGGACTTTTAATTCACCCCTCCACTTT.